A single sample gave rise to the 18 T cell receptor beta chains below, sequenced in a study of T cell repertoires in cytomegalovirus infection. TCRdb fed the reads into MiXCR, producing one record per CDR3 protein. The data hold about 920,000 distinct CDR3 sequences, with roughly 30% observed a single time. No antigen is known for these receptors. The sample was cultured CD8+ T cells from PBMCs, taken from culture after CMV antigen stimulation. These receptors were taken from a human donor in good health (CMV status not recorded). Some clones in this sample may be carry-over from other donors' samples.

This clonotype was counted at least ten times. Germline is not matched at one junction end, which may reflect a read error. The chain couples TRBV7-2 to TRBJ1-2; D ambiguous. There are 10 residues in the CDR3. Looked up from germline, CDR1 is SGHTA and CDR2 is FQGNSA. The CDR3 DNA sequence: TGTGCCAGCAGCTTAGTGGACGTCGGGTTC. Protein product: CASSLVDVGF.

V is TRBV19 and J is TRBJ2-1; possible D gene TRBD1, 5 bases. CDR1 LNHDA and CDR2 SQIVND come from the germline V gene (reference sequence). The CDR3 is made up of 13 amino acids. The V end lost 4 bases, the J end lost 4 bases, and 8 bases lay between the germline ends. Written as DNA, the CDR3 is TGTGCCAGTAGTACGACAGTATACAATGAGCAGTTCTTC. Protein product: CASSTTVYNEQFF.

This clonotype has more than one count but fewer than ten. This chain connects TRBV5-5 to TRBJ2-7, with D unresolved. This CDR3 spans 15 amino acids. CDR1 SGHKS and CDR2 YYEKEE come from the germline V gene (reference sequence). The V end lost 0 bases, the J end lost 2 bases, and 12 bases lay between the germline ends. CDR3 region: CASSLVTDRTYEQYV. CDR3 bases: TGTGCCAGCAGCTTGGTCACAGACCGAACCTACGAGCAGTACGTC.

This clonotype occurred a few times. The rearrangement links TRBV27 to TRBJ1-5, with D maybe TRBD1 (5 bases). The CDR3 totals 14 residues. V dropped 5 bases and J dropped 6 bases, with 14 bases sitting between them. Germline V gene data show CDR1 as MNHEY and CDR2 as SMNVEV (reference sequence). This chain's CDR3 is CASSIGTHGQPQHF. CDR3 DNA: TGTGCCAGCAGTATCGGGACCCACGGTCAGCCCCAGCATTTT.

The V call is TRBV11-1, the J call TRBJ1-2, with D perhaps matching TRBD1 (6 bases). Germline V gene data show CDR1 as SGHAT and CDR2 as FQDESV (reference sequence). This CDR3 region has 13 residues. Between the trimmed V and J ends, which lost 5 bases and 6 bases, there was a span of 13 bases. The CDR3 region has the DNA TGTGCCAGCAGCCCATCTCCAGGGGATGGCTACACCTTC. The encoded protein is CASSPSPGDGYTF.

The rearrangement links TRBV29-1 to TRBJ1-1; TRBD1 agrees at 7 bases. Germline loops: CDR1 SQVTM, CDR2 ANQGSEA. V lost 5 bases, J lost 7 bases, and 13 bases stayed unmatched. The CDR3 runs to 14 residues. The DNA for the CDR3 is TGCAGCGTTACACGGGACAGCCCAACAAGTGAAGCTTTCTTT. Its protein is CSVTRDSPTSEAFF.

The chain links TRBV12-3 or TRBV12-4 to TRBJ1-1; 8 bases align to TRBD1. There are 12 residues in the CDR3. J lost 8 bases, V lost 4 bases, and 3 bases had no gene match. CDR3 sequence reads: CASSSRDREAFF. Written as DNA, the CDR3 is TGTGCCAGCAGTTCCCGGGACAGGGAAGCTTTCTTT.

This clonotype showed up just a few times. V and J are TRBV28 and TRBJ1-5, with 9 bases identical to TRBD1. Germline-derived CDR1 and CDR2 are MDHEN and SYDVKM. The CDR3 runs to 17 residues. V lost 6 bases to trimming and J lost 3 bases; unmatched junction nucleotides: 12. The CDR3 DNA reads TGTGCCAGCAGACTGTTGGGACAGGGCGACTTCAATCAGCCCCAGCATTTT. Encoded protein: CASRLLGQGDFNQPQHF.

V gene TRBV9 combines with J gene TRBJ2-1; 9 bases are shared with TRBD2. The ends lost 3 bases at V and 6 bases at J; junction bases unmatched: 10. Germline loops: CDR1 SGDLS, CDR2 YYNGEE. The CDR3 loop spans 16 amino acids. CDR3: CASSAKKGTSTNEQFF. The CDR3, as DNA: TGTGCCAGCAGCGCAAAAAAGGGGACTAGCACCAATGAGCAGTTCTTC.

This clonotype was observed a handful of times. The chain is built from TRBV5-6 and TRBJ1-1; D is perhaps TRBD1 (5 bases). Trimming removed 5 bases at V and 1 base at J, with 12 bases between. The CDR3 covers 14 residues. CDR1 and CDR2 from the germline V gene are SGHDT and YYEEEE. The CDR3 protein is CASRFLGGNTEAFF. The CDR3 bases are TGTGCCAGCAGATTTTTGGGGGGGAACACTGAAGCTTTCTTT.

This chain joins TRBV6-2 or TRBV6-3 and TRBJ2-1; 9 nucleotides match TRBD2. Trimming cost V 2 bases and J 8 bases; bases outside gene matches: 7. Germline CDR1 is MNHEY and CDR2 is SVGEGT. This CDR3 has 15 residues. In nucleotides, the CDR3 is TGTGCCAGCAGTTACGCAGCGGGGGGATTCGATGAGCAGTTCTTC. It yields the protein CASSYAAGGFDEQFF.

This clonotype occurred many times. The chain recombines TRBV7-2 with TRBJ2-1, with 7 bases identical to TRBD2. Germline V gene sequence: CDR1 SGHTA, CDR2 FQGNSA. V dropped 5 bases and J dropped 3; count of bases not matched to a gene: 10. CDR3 length: 16 residues. CDR3 in amino acids: CASSGSGTIRYNEQFF. Here the CDR3 DNA reads TGTGCCAGCAGCGGATCCGGGACTATCCGCTACAATGAGCAGTTCTTC.

This clonotype was seen only a few times. The rearrangement joins TRBV7-9 to TRBJ1-3; D is unresolved. Looked up from germline, CDR1 is SEHNR and CDR2 is FQNEAQ (reference sequence). The CDR3 covers 11 residues. V was pared by 3 bases and J by 14 bases, with 11 bases between. The CDR3 is CASSFTRPLYF. The CDR3 bases are TGTGCCAGCAGCTTCACCCGGCCTCTATATTTT.

This clonotype was observed a single time. The genes are TRBV6-6 and TRBJ1-4; unclear D gene. The germline V gene has CDR1 MNHNY and CDR2 SVGAGI (reference sequence). With 5 bases removed from V and 2 bases from J, the gap between germline ends came to 18 bases. The CDR3 sequence is 17 residues long. CDR3 protein: CASSDLRGIGTNEKLFF. The CDR3 bases are TGTGCCAGCAGTGATTTGCGAGGGATAGGGACTAATGAAAAACTGTTTTTT.

The J gene is TRBJ2-5, the V gene TRBV27; either TRBD1 or TRBD2 may fit D (5 bases each). The V and J ends lost 11 bases and 7 bases respectively, with 17 bases between them. The germline V gene encodes CDR1 MNHEY and CDR2 SMNVEV (reference sequence). CDR3 size: 12 residues. CDR3 residues: CAVKGGAGTQYF. As DNA, the CDR3 is TGTGCCGTAAAAGGTGGGGCGGGGACCCAGTACTTC.

Regarding this clonotype: This sequence may be a read error, since a much larger clone differs from it by one base. This chain joins TRBV7-2 and TRBJ2-7; D is possibly TRBD2 (5 bases). With 1 base removed from V and 9 bases from J, the gap between germline ends came to 13 bases. The CDR3 covers 13 residues. Germline V gene sequence: CDR1 SGHTA, CDR2 FQGNSA. As DNA, the CDR3 is TGTGCCAGCAGCTTAGTGGAGGCTAGGCGGCAGTACTTC. It translates to CASSLVEARRQYF. Looking up the rest from reference TRBV7-2 and TRBJ2-7 gives the full variable domain: GAGVSQSPSNKVTEKGKDVELRCDPISGHTALYWYRQSLGQGLEFLIYFQGNSAPDKSGLPSDRFSAERTGGSVSTLTIQRTQQEDSAVYLCASSLVEARRQYFGPGTRLTVT.

The chain joins TRBV7-9 to TRBJ2-2; no reliable D call. The CDR3 is made up of 15 amino acids. Per the germline V gene, CDR1 is SEHNR and CDR2 is FQNEAQ (reference sequence). V was pared by 4 bases and J by 1 base, with 10 bases between. The DNA for the CDR3 is TGTGCCAGCAGCTCCCCCCGAGGGAACACCGGGGAGCTGTTTTTT. As protein: CASSSPRGNTGELFF.

The sample holds a few counts of this clonotype. This chain joins TRBV7-9 and TRBJ1-2; D remains ambiguous. Trimming pared 2 bases from V and 0 bases from J, leaving 7 bases between. This CDR3 is built from 14 residues. Germline V gene lookup returns CDR1 SEHNR and CDR2 FQNEAQ (reference sequence). As DNA, the CDR3 is TGTGCCAGCAGCTTACACTTGGCTAACTATGGCTACACCTTC. Its translation is CASSLHLANYGYTF.